The source of this T cell receptor (beta chain) is a study of blood T cell repertoires in COVID-19 (dated by TCRdb to between 2020 and 2021). At the level of the whole study: Samples from collaborators originated in the United States, Italy and Spain and spanned both the acute and convalescent phases of COVID-19. A freely available public database, intended as a resource for researchers studying the immune response to SARS-CoV-2, is where the repertoires were released. Subjects who had been exposed to COVID-19, were actively infected with it, or had recovered from it provided the deeply sampled blood TCRbeta repertoires that made up the dataset. Sample metadata almost always included a de-identified subject ID, COVID-19 status, age in years and sex. The material from the prospective study consisted of cDNA or gDNA derived from T cells, B-cell-depleted T cells, or PBMCs. Where available, HLA class I and class II types were taken from metadata supplied by the sample provider and were not determined by assay-based typing. The samples were drawn from the first 160 participants of the ongoing ImmuneRACE study and from over 950 subjects provided by 6 global collaborators.

Results the study describes overall, beyond this receptor: The quantity of clinical and demographic metadata differed by source and by participant and was supplied without curation.

The collaborating institutions used their own protocols to collect whole blood in K2EDTA tubes. For TCRbeta analysis, collaborator samples were shipped as frozen whole blood, as isolated PBMCs, or as DNA extracted from either sample type. The immunoSEQ Assay, a bias-controlled multiplex PCR, was used to amplify TCRbeta CDR3 regions from genomic DNA. The published analysis was carried out like this. The number of nucleated cells in each sample was estimated from the amplification of reference gene primers within the assay. Sequence reads were collapsed and filtered to measure the absolute abundance of every unique TCRbeta CDR3 rearrangement. For each sample, productive Simpson clonality was calculated as the square root of Simpson's diversity index across productive rearrangements. Sourced from immuneACCESS, this table was stored by TCRdb with only in-frame sequences that have V and J called. A share of the clones is absent; for the studies checked, an unresolved V gene accounts for under half, and the remainder has no known explanation. V and J calls and clone size follow that table, whereas D and trimming were derived from the DNA. The sample table contains fewer than 200,000 clones; only one count was recorded for around 87% of them. The ten largest account for about 2.6% of the sample.

At the junction V is shortened by 2 bases and J by 2 bases; bases outside the gene matches: 10. CDR1 and CDR2 were assigned from the germline V gene as SGHTA and FQGNSA. The CDR3 runs 17 residues from the cysteine to the phenylalanine. This entry keeps only the CDR3 DNA: 51 bases, framed from base 1. Concerning this clone: Its antigen remains unidentified. No qualities accompany the bases; no much larger clone lies one base away.

What was sequenced was peripheral blood. The chain employs TRBV7-2 and TRBJ2-7; the central 9 bases match TRBD1. The TCR sequence derives from a middle-aged man with active or convalescent COVID-19. The CDR3 protein is CASSLMGQGAWTYEQYF. The DNA reads as follows: TGTGCCAGCAGCTTAATGGGACAGGGAGCCTGGACCTACGAGCAGTACTTC.